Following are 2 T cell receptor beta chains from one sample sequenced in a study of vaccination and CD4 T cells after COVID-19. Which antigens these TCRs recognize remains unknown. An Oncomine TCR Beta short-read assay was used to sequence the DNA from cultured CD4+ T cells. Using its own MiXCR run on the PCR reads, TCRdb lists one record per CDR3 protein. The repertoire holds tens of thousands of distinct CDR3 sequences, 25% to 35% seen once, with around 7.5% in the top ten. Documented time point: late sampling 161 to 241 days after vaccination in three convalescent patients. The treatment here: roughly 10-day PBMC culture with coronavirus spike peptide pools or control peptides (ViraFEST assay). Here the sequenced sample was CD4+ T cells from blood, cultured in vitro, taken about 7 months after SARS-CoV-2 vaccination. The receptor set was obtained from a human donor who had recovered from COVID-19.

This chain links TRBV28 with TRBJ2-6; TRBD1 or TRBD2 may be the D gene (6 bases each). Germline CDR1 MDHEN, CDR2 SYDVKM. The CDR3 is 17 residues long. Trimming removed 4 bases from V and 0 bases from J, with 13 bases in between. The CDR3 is CASSSGHGGSGANVLTF. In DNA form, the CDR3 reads TGTGCCAGCAGTTCGGGACACGGGGGCTCTGGGGCCAACGTCCTGACTTTC.

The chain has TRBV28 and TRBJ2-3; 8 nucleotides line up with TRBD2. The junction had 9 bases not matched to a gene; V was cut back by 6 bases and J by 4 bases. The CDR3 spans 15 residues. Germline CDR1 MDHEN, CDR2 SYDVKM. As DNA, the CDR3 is TGTGCCAGCAGCGACAGCGGGAGAGCCGCAGATACGCAGTATTTT. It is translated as CASSDSGRAADTQYF.